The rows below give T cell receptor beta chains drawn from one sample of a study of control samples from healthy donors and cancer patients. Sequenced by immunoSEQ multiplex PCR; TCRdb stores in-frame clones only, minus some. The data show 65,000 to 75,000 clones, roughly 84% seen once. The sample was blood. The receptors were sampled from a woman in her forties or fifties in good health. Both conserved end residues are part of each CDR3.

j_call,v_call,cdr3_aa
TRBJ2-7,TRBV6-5,CASSYSLAGTSYEQYF
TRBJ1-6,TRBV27,CASSPDRTWNSPLHF
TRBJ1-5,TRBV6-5,CASSYSHGSNQPQHF
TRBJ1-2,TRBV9,CASSVEGQPNYGYTF
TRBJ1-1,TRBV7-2,CASSLAGTSNTEAFF
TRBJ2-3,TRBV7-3,CASSLFGQDSDTQYF
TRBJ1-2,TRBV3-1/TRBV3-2,CASSDGRGRYGYTF
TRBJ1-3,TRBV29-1,CSVAGSSGNTIYF
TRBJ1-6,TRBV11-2,CASSSGRQLLHF
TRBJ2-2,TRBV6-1,CASSEAASLGGELFF
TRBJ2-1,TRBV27,CASSSRVYNEQFF
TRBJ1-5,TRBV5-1,CASSSGTGGGQPQHF
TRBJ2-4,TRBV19,CASSSPHSGRGNIQYF
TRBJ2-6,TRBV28,CASSSGANVLTF
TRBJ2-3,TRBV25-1,CASSRVWRDTQYF
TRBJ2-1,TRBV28,CASSLGNEQFF
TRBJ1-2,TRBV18,CASSRRDSGQIFYYGYTF
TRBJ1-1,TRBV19,CASSGGFHEAFF
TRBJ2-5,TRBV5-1,CASSEGDFKETQYF
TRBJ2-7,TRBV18,CASSPRADEQYF